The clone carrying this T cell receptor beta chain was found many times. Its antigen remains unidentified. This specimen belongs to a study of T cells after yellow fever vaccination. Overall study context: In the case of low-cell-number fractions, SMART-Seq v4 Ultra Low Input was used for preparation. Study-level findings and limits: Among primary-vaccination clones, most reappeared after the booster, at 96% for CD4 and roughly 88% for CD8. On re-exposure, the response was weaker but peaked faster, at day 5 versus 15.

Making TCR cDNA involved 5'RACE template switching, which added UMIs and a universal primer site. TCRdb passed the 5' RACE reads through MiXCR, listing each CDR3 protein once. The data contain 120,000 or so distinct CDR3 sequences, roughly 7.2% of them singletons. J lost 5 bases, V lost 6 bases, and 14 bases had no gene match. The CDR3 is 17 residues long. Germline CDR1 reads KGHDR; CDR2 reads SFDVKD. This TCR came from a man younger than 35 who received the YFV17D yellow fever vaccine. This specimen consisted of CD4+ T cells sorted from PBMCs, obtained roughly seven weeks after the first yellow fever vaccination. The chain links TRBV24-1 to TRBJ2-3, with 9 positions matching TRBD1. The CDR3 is CATSSSYRGRVGDTQYF. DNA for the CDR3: TGTGCCACCAGTTCGTCGTACAGGGGGCGCGTTGGAGATACGCAGTATTTT.